These T cell receptor beta chains were read from a single sample in a study of shared clonotypes between healthy human individuals. The protocol was immunoSEQ multiplex PCR, while the TCRdb copy is restricted to in-frame clones and leaves out a portion. The table shows about 1 million clones, with under 80% occurring only once. Sequenced material: memory CD4+ T cells sorted from blood. These TCRs come from a man between 18 and 29 years old in good health. The conserved cysteine and the conserved F or W are not part of the CDR3 here. The order of the fields is clone size, J gene, CDR3 length, V gene, CDR3 protein. Size is stated for part of the rows, as once, few or many counts, or as a class when the clone is expanded.

abundance: .
j_gene: TRBJ2-7
len: 11
v_gene: TRBV5-1
CDR3aa: ASSRDNTYEQY

abundance: .
j_gene: TRBJ1-6
len: 13
v_gene: TRBV30
CDR3aa: AWGGGSSYNSPLH

abundance: .
j_gene: TRBJ1-2
len: 12
v_gene: TRBV29-1
CDR3aa: SVDGTLSNYGYT

abundance: .
j_gene: TRBJ2-2
len: 15
v_gene: TRBV25-1
CDR3aa: ASSGGRTSGNTGELF

abundance: .
j_gene: TRBJ2-7
len: 8
v_gene: TRBV27
CDR3aa: ASGQYEQY

abundance: .
j_gene: TRBJ2-3
len: 14
v_gene: TRBV9
CDR3aa: ASSVGGLGSTDTQY

abundance: .
j_gene: TRBJ2-5
len: 12
v_gene: TRBV19
CDR3aa: ASRSSGGPQTQY

abundance: .
j_gene: TRBJ2-1
len: 13
v_gene: TRBV5-4
CDR3aa: ASSFPSGKMNEQF

abundance: .
j_gene: TRBJ1-1
len: 13
v_gene: TRBV7-9
CDR3aa: ASSFGGQVNTEAF

abundance: once
j_gene: TRBJ2-4
len: 10
v_gene: TRBV19
CDR3aa: ASGDRENIQY

abundance: .
j_gene: TRBJ1-1
len: 10
v_gene: TRBV6-4
CDR3aa: ASIGGTTEAF

abundance: .
j_gene: TRBJ1-2
len: 11
v_gene: TRBV6-5
CDR3aa: ASSYRGSNGYT

abundance: .
j_gene: TRBJ1-2
len: 12
v_gene: TRBV27
CDR3aa: ASSFGTNRGGYT

abundance: few
j_gene: TRBJ2-7
len: 13
v_gene: TRBV6-6
CDR3aa: ASSYPGLAGYEQY

abundance: .
j_gene: TRBJ2-3
len: 14
v_gene: TRBV6-6
CDR3aa: ASSYVGRGSTDTQY

abundance: .
j_gene: TRBJ2-7
len: 11
v_gene: TRBV18
CDR3aa: ASSPQGANEQY

abundance: .
j_gene: TRBJ2-1
len: 12
v_gene: TRBV7-2
CDR3aa: ASSRWTAGYEQF

abundance: many
j_gene: TRBJ1-2
len: 10
v_gene: TRBV30
CDR3aa: AWRGTGNGYT

abundance: many
j_gene: TRBJ1-4
len: 14
v_gene: TRBV5-1
CDR3aa: ASSRGQGTTNEKLF

abundance: few
j_gene: TRBJ2-7
len: 10
v_gene: TRBV6-1
CDR3aa: ASSASSYEQY